This TCR beta chain emerged from a study of blood T cell repertoires in COVID-19. Sequencing used immunoSEQ multiplex PCR; TCRdb keeps in-frame clones, though not all of them. The table lists fewer than 300,000 clones, roughly 84% of them singletons. This CDR3 is built from 15 residues. V dropped 4 bases and J dropped 4 bases, with 17 bases sitting between them. Per the germline V gene, CDR1 is SGHNT and CDR2 is YYREEE (reference sequence). Material for sequencing was peripheral blood. The chain is built from TRBV5-4 and TRBJ1-1, with a possible D match to TRBD1 (6 bases). This clonotype was sampled from a human donor with COVID-19, enrolled during active disease. The donor label of this sample is uncertain. CDR3 amino acids: CASSRWGGRGTEAFF. As DNA, the CDR3 is TGTGCCAGCAGCCGCTGGGGGGGCCGGGGCACTGAAGCTTTCTTT.